Shown below are 22 T cell receptor beta chains from a single sample sequenced in a study of cytomegalovirus exposure and HLA in healthy donors (dated 2017 in TCRdb). Receptor libraries were prepared by the immunoSEQ multiplex PCR assay. For the multiplex PCR, a mixture combining 60 forward primers for TCR Vbeta segments and 13 reverse primers for TCR Jbeta segments was used. In its TCRdb copy, this immuneACCESS table keeps in-frame sequences only and misses some clones. Where compared with another copy, unresolved V genes explain less than half of these, and the others have no known cause. The sample table includes approximately 96,000 clones. The ten largest account for just over 5.5% of the sample. Material for sequencing was PBMCs. The receptor set was obtained from a girl aged 5-17 years in good health and CMV-seropositive.

The rearrangement uses TRBV7-3 and TRBJ2-2; D gene unclear. With 4 bases removed from V and 4 bases from J, the gap between germline ends came to 10 bases. The germline V gene has CDR1 SGHTA and CDR2 FQGTGA. The CDR3 spans 14 residues. DNA of the CDR3: TGTGCCAGCAGCTCGATCTCGGGCACCGGGGAGCTGTTTTTT. Its translation is CASSSISGTGELFF.

J is TRBJ2-3 and V is TRBV9; TRBD2 might be the D (5 bases). Trimming removed 6 bases from V and 0 bases from J, with 20 bases in between. Germline CDR1 and CDR2: SGDLS and YYNGEE. This CDR3 region has 17 residues. CDR3 region: CASTREKATRSTDTQYF. The DNA for the CDR3 is TGTGCCAGCACCCGGGAAAAGGCCACTCGTAGCACAGATACGCAGTATTTT.

The chain combines TRBV5-8 with TRBJ1-5, with D unresolved. Per the germline V gene, CDR1 is SGHTS and CDR2 is YDEGEE. This CDR3 has 15 residues. V was clipped by 1 base and J by 2 bases, with 10 bases between them. CDR3 nucleotide sequence: TGTGCCAGCAGCTTGTGGGCGCGGGGCAATCAGCCCCAGCATTTT. It encodes CASSLWARGNQPQHF.

The V gene is TRBV2, the J gene TRBJ1-2; D is ambiguous. The germline gives CDR1 SNHLY, CDR2 FYNNEI. This CDR3 has 11 amino acids. V was shortened by 2 bases and J by 8 bases, with 6 bases between the two germline ends. The CDR3: CASSELGGYTF. The CDR3 DNA follows: TGTGCCAGCAGTGAACTTGGCGGCTACACCTTC.

In DNA form, the CDR3 reads TGTGCCAGCAGTTATGACAGGGGCACCAATTACGAGCAGTACGTC. This translates into CASSYDRGTNYEQYV. The chain joins TRBV6-6 to TRBJ2-7; 8 positions agree with TRBD1. CDR1 MNHNY and CDR2 SVGAGI come from the germline V gene (reference sequence). The ends lost 3 bases at V and 4 bases at J; junction bases unmatched: 8. This CDR3 region has 15 residues.

The chain employs TRBV29-1 and TRBJ2-5; unclear D gene. The CDR3 totals 13 residues. V was shortened by 2 bases and J by 3 bases, with 10 bases between the two germline ends. Germline CDR1 SQVTM, CDR2 ANQGSEA. CDR3 region: CSVELRQKETQYF. The CDR3 DNA is TGCAGCGTTGAACTCAGGCAAAAAGAGACCCAGTACTTC.

The V call is TRBV4-1, the J call TRBJ1-6, with 7 bases aligning to TRBD1. The CDR3 is 16 residues long. CDR1 is MGHRA, CDR2 YSYEKL, per germline. V shed 2 bases, J shed 9 bases, and the junction held 10 bases outside the gene matches. CDR3: CASSQPGRGPSSPLHF. The CDR3 nucleotides are TGCGCCAGCAGCCAACCTGGTAGGGGGCCGAGTTCACCCCTCCACTTT.

V is TRBV5-4 and J is TRBJ1-2; 8 positions agree with TRBD1. Germline V lookup: CDR1 SGHNT, CDR2 YYREEE (reference sequence). V lost 2 bases, J lost 6 bases, and 12 bases stayed unmatched. There are 16 residues in the CDR3. In DNA form, the CDR3 reads TGTGCCAGCAGCTTAGCGGACAGGGTGGTTCTAAATGGCTACACCTTC. The encoded protein is CASSLADRVVLNGYTF. The variable domain in full, completed from reference TRBV5-4 and TRBJ1-2, reads ETGVTQSPTHLIKTRGQQVTLRCSSQSGHNTVSWYQQALGQGPQFIFQYYREEENGRGNFPPRFSGLQFPNYSSELNVNALELDDSALYLCASSLADRVVLNGYTFGSGTRLTVV.

The chain uses TRBV9 and TRBJ2-5; D may be TRBD2 (6 bases). This CDR3 region has 16 residues. Trimming took off 4 bases at V and 5 bases at J, with 21 bases between the two ends. Looked up from germline, CDR1 is SGDLS and CDR2 is YYNGEE. In DNA form, the CDR3 reads TGTGCCAGCAGCCCCCGACACGGCGGGATTGGGGAGACCCAGTACTTC. Amino acids: CASSPRHGGIGETQYF.

The chain joins TRBV6-5 to TRBJ2-5; maybe TRBD2 (5 bases). The germline V and J ends were trimmed by 2 bases and 10 bases, with 17 bases remaining between them. Germline V lookup: CDR1 MNHEY, CDR2 SVGAGI. There are 14 residues in the CDR3. The CDR3 DNA follows: TGTGCCAGCAGTTACCGTCCCAATCCGGGGAACCAGTACTTC. Protein sequence: CASSYRPNPGNQYF.

The V and J genes are TRBV15 and TRBJ2-1, with TRBD2 matching 14 bases. V lost 1 base, J lost 0 bases, and 8 bases stayed unmatched. Germline V gene data show CDR1 as LNHNV and CDR2 as YYDKDF (reference sequence). The length of the CDR3 is 20 residues. The CDR3: CATSRGGRLAGGSSYNEQFF. CDR3 in DNA: TGTGCCACCAGCAGAGGGGGTCGACTAGCGGGGGGGAGCTCCTACAATGAGCAGTTCTTC.

V and J are TRBV11-2 and TRBJ1-2, with a tentative D call TRBD1 (5 bases). Germline CDR1 SGHAT, CDR2 FQNNGV. Trimming removed 5 bases at V and 4 bases at J, with 14 bases between. CDR3 length: 14 amino acids. CDR3 loop: CASSPGGIGYGYTF. Written as DNA, the CDR3 is TGTGCCAGCAGCCCCGGGGGGATCGGCTATGGCTACACCTTC.

The chain employs TRBV25-1 and TRBJ2-1; TRBD1 might be the D (7 bases). Between the trimmed V and J ends, which lost 6 bases and 1 base, there was a span of 10 bases. The CDR3 length is 14 residues. Per germline, CDR1 MGHDK and CDR2 SYGVNS. In nucleotides, the CDR3 is TGTGCCAGCAGCAGGGGGGTTTCCTACAATGAGCAGTTCTTC. Protein product: CASSRGVSYNEQFF.

The V and J genes are TRBV12-5 and TRBJ1-5, with D perhaps TRBD1 (5 bases). Germline V gene data show CDR1 as LGHNT and CDR2 as FRNRAP. There are 15 residues in the CDR3. V lost 2 bases, J lost 0 bases, and 8 bases lay in between. CDR3 protein: CASGLQGFSNQPQHF. DNA for the CDR3: TGTGCTAGTGGTTTGCAGGGTTTTAGCAATCAGCCCCAGCATTTT. Variable domain in full (rest from reference TRBV12-5 and TRBJ1-5): DARVTQTPRHKVTEMGQEVTMRCQPILGHNTVFWYRQTMMQGLELLAYFRNRAPLDDSGMPKDRFSAEMPDATLATLKIQPSEPRDSAVYFCASGLQGFSNQPQHFGDGTRLSIL.

The rearrangement uses TRBV4-3 and TRBJ1-5; D unresolved. Trimming left V 4 bases short and J 9 bases short, with 22 bases between. CDR1 and CDR2 (germline): LGHNA, YSLEER. CDR3 length: 16 amino acids. This chain's CDR3 is CASSPSPLSSDWPQHF. The CDR3 DNA reads as TGCGCCAGCAGCCCCAGCCCGCTGTCTTCGGACTGGCCCCAGCATTTT.

The rearrangement links TRBV15 to TRBJ2-1, with D possibly matching TRBD2 (7 bases). CDR1 LNHNV and CDR2 YYDKDF come from the germline V gene (reference sequence). With 2 bases removed from V and 5 bases from J, the gap between germline ends came to 13 bases. The CDR3 totals 15 residues. Here the CDR3 reads CATSRFAGANNEQFF. CDR3 DNA sequence: TGTGCCACCAGCAGATTTGCGGGGGCAAACAATGAGCAGTTCTTC.

The chain joins TRBV5-6 to TRBJ1-1; TRBD1 is a possible D gene (6 bases). Trimming shortened V by 4 bases and J by 7 bases, and 17 bases separated the two germline ends. This CDR3 is 14 amino acids long. Germline V gene lookup returns CDR1 SGHDT and CDR2 YYEEEE. Here the CDR3 reads CASSPPGGAYEAFF. The CDR3 DNA is TGTGCCAGCAGCCCACCGGGGGGCGCTTATGAAGCTTTCTTT.

The gene calls are TRBV5-4 and TRBJ2-7; D perhaps matches TRBD1 (5 bases). Germline V gene sequence: CDR1 SGHNT, CDR2 YYREEE (reference sequence). The CDR3 runs 12 residues. The V end lost 0 bases, the J end lost 7 bases, and 8 bases lay between the germline ends. The CDR3 protein is CASSLGSGEQYV. The CDR3 bases are TGTGCCAGCAGCTTGGGGTCAGGGGAGCAGTACGTC.

The chain joins TRBV19 to TRBJ1-5; D uncertain. The length of the CDR3 is 14 residues. Germline lookup yields CDR1 LNHDA and CDR2 SQIVND (reference sequence). The V gene lost 6 bases and the J gene lost 0 bases, with 9 bases spanning the gap. CDR3 sequence: CASRPLYSNQPQHF. The CDR3 nucleotides read TGTGCCAGTAGACCACTCTATAGCAATCAGCCCCAGCATTTT.

This rearrangement joins TRBV15 to TRBJ2-5; D possibly corresponds to TRBD2 (6 bases). The V end was cut by 0 bases, the J end by 4 bases, with 12 bases between. Germline V gives CDR1 LNHNV, CDR2 YYDKDF (reference sequence). This CDR3 is built from 15 residues. CDR3 bases: TGTGCCACCAGCAGAGACGGGGGTACAAGAGAGACCCAGTACTTC. It encodes CATSRDGGTRETQYF. The variable domain in full, with the rest retrieved from reference TRBV15 and TRBJ2-5, is DAMVIQNPRYQVTQFGKPVTLSCSQTLNHNVMYWYQQKSSQAPKLLFHYYDKDFNNEADTPDNFQSRRPNTSFCFLDIRSPGLGDTAMYLCATSRDGGTRETQYFGPGTRLLVL.

This sequence joins TRBV9 and TRBJ2-3, with D possibly TRBD1 on 6 matching bases. Per the germline V gene, CDR1 is SGDLS and CDR2 is YYNGEE. This CDR3 has 17 residues. V dropped 1 base and J dropped 0 bases, with 15 bases sitting between them. The CDR3 loop is CASSVSWDTDSTDTQYF. CDR3 nucleotides: TGTGCCAGCAGCGTAAGTTGGGACACGGATAGCACAGATACGCAGTATTTT.

The rearrangement links TRBV4-1 to TRBJ1-4; D possibly corresponds to TRBD1 (6 bases). The CDR3 is 14 amino acids. The V gene's germline CDR1 is MGHRA and CDR2 YSYEKL. V was shortened by 6 bases and J by 8 bases, with 16 bases between the two germline ends. The DNA for the CDR3 is TGCGCCAGCAGTCGAGTGAGGGGGGGGGAAAAACTGTTTTTT. Protein product: CASSRVRGGEKLFF.